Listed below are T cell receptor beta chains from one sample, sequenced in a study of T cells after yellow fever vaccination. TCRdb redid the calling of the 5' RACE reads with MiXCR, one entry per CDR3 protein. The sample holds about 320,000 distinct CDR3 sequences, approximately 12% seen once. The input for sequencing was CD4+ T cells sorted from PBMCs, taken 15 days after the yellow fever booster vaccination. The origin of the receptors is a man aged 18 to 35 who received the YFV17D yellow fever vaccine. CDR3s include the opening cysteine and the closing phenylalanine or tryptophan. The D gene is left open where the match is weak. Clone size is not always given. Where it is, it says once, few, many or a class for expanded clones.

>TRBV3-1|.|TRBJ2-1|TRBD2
TGTGCCAGCAGCCAAGGGTTCCTAGCGGGATCGGGGAATGAGCAGTTCTTC
CASSQGFLAGSGNEQFF
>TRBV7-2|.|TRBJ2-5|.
TGTGCCAGCAGCTTAGAATGGGGCCCCCAAGAGACCCAGTACTTC
CASSLEWGPQETQYF
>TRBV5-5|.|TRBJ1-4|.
TGTGCCAGCAGCTTGGGCAGTTTCGGCCTGGCGGAAAAACTGTTTTTT
CASSLGSFGLAEKLFF
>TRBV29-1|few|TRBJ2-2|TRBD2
TGCAGCGTTGGCGGACTAGCGGGGGCCTCGAACACCGGGGAGCTGTTTTTT
CSVGGLAGASNTGELFF
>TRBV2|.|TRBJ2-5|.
TGTGCCAGCAGTACTCTTCAAGAGACCCAGTACTTC
CASSTLQETQYF
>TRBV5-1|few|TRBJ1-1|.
TGCGCCAGCAACCCCGACAGGCTGAACACTGAAGCTTTCTTT
CASNPDRLNTEAFF
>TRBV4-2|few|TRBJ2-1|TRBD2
TGTGCCAGCAGCCAGGATCTAGCGGGGGCCAGGAATGAGCAGTTCTTC
CASSQDLAGARNEQFF
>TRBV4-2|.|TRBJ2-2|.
TGTGCCAGCAGCCAAGATAGCCCCGAGACCGGGGAGCTGTTTTTT
CASSQDSPETGELFF
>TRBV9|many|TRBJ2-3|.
TGTGCCAGCAGCACAACAGGGAGCACAGATACGCAGTATTTT
CASSTTGSTDTQYF
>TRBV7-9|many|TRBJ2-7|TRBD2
TGTGCCAGCAGCTTCAGCGGGGTCTCCTACGAGCAGTACTTC
CASSFSGVSYEQYF
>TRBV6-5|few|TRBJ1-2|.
TGTGCCAGCAGTTACTCGATACAGAGCGCCTATGGCTACACCTTC
CASSYSIQSAYGYTF
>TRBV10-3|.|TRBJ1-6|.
TGTGCCATCAGTGAGTATGGAGGCAATTCACCCCTCCACTTT
CAISEYGGNSPLHF
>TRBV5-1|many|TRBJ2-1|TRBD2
TGCGCCAGCAGCTCACCGGGACTAGCGGGGGGGAGCTCCTACAATGAGCAGTTCTTC
CASSSPGLAGGSSYNEQFF
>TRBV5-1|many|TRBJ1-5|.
TGCGCCAGCAGCTTGGAAGGGGGTGGCAATCAGCCCCAGCATTTT
CASSLEGGGNQPQHF
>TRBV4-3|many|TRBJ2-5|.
TGCGCCAGCAAGGGTGTCGGGGGGCGTGAGACCCAGTACTTC
CASKGVGGRETQYF
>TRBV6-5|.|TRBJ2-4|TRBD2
TGTGCCAGCAGTTTGGGAGGGGTTGTCGGTCTTCAGTACTTC
CASSLGGVVGLQYF
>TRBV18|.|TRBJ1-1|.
TGTGCCAGCTCACTGGGTAGACACCCCGCGGGTGAAGCTTTCTTT
CASSLGRHPAGEAFF
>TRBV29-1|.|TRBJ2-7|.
TGCAGCGTTGCAGGGACGGGAGCGGCCGAGCAGTACTTC
CSVAGTGAAEQYF
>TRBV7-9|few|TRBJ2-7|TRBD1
TGTGCCAGCAGCAGAACGGGACAGGGGTACTACGAGCAGTACTTC
CASSRTGQGYYEQYF
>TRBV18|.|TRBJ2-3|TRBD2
TGTGCCAGCTCACCCTCCGGGACTAGCGGGGGCGATACGCAGTATTTT
CASSPSGTSGGDTQYF
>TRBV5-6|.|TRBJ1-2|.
TGTGCCAGCAGCCTCGAGGGGTCTGGCGGCTACACCTTC
CASSLEGSGGYTF
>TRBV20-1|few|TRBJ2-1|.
TGCAGTGCTAGGGGGGAGAGCTCCTACAATGAGCAGTTCTTC
CSARGESSYNEQFF
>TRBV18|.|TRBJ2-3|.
TGTGCCAGCTCACCAATGGCTAGCCACACAGATACGCAGTATTTT
CASSPMASHTDTQYF
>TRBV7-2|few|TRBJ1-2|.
TGTGCCAGCAGCTTAGGGGCAACTAACTATGGCTACACCTTC
CASSLGATNYGYTF
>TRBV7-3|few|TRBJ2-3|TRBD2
TGTGCCAGCAGCTCCGGCGGGACTAGCGGGGGGCCGTCGCAGTATTTT
CASSSGGTSGGPSQYF
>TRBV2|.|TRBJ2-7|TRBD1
TGTGCCAGCAGTGGGGTCAGGGGGCTGTACGAGCAGTACTTC
CASSGVRGLYEQYF
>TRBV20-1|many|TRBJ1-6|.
TGCAGTCCCGCCAGAGCTAGCTCCTATAATTCACCCCTCCACTTT
CSPARASSYNSPLHF
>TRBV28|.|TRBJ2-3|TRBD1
TGTGCCAGCAGCTCCCCTTTGGGACAGGGTGAGGATACGCAGTATTTT
CASSSPLGQGEDTQYF
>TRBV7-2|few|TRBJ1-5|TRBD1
TGTGCCAGCAGCCCTTGGACAGGCTTAAACGTGTGCAATCAGCCCCAGCATTTT
CASSPWTGLNVCNQPQHF